This T cell receptor (beta chain) was retrieved from a study of persistence of HIV-infected CD4 T cells. Study summary: Donors were ART-treated; their CMV- and Gag-responding CD4+ T cells were isolated.

The immunoSEQ assay was version 4, run in survey mode. Only in-frame clones appear in the TCRdb table, and some are missing; sequencing was by immunoSEQ multiplex PCR. Among fewer than 40,000 clones, 82% were seen once, and the ten largest hold roughly 6.5%. CDR3 length: 13 amino acids. Cells were stimulated with CMV-infected fibroblast lysates at approximately 10 ug/mL. Sorted nonresponding memory CD4+ T cells were CD40L-negative, CD69-negative, CD45RO-high. Note on this clone: What it binds is unknown.

Findings of the study overall: TCR oligoclonality correlated with proviral oligoclonality in the same sorted populations. Compared with CD3/CD28-stimulated cells, CMV- and Gag-responding cells showed lower TCRbeta richness. Rare CMV-responding cells carrying HIV-1 proviruses were not analyzed separately for TCR.

The sequence was obtained from an adult woman with HIV who was CMV-seropositive. This specimen was CD4+ T cells sorted from PBMCs after roughly 18-hour stimulation, taken from a patient who received antiretroviral therapy. J is TRBJ1-4 and V is TRBV21-1; no check of the table's D call, TRBD1, against the DNA was made. TRBV21-1 is recorded as a pseudogene. CDR3 in amino acids: CASTDRENEKLFF. In nucleotides, the CDR3 is TGTGCCAGCACCGACAGGGAAAATGAAAAACTGTTTTTT.